The rows below give T cell receptor beta chains drawn from one sample of a study of blood T cell repertoires in COVID-19. The table came from immunoSEQ multiplex PCR; TCRdb's copy has only in-frame clones and leaves some out. The sample holds some 200,000 clones, more than 65% seen once. The sequencing input was peripheral blood. The receptors here all came from a woman in her 30s who had recovered from COVID-19. Both conserved end residues are trimmed from each CDR3. The size field is filled for only some rows; it gives once, few, many or a size class.

>TRBJ2-3|TRBV7-3|NA
ASSSGGDTQY
>TRBJ1-1|TRBV28|NA
ASSGTRRAF
>TRBJ1-1|TRBV6-5|few
ASSYATWRSSEAF
>TRBJ2-2|TRBV24-1|NA
ATGDGQYTGELF
>TRBJ1-5|TRBV18|NA
ASSQGQGGNQPQH
>TRBJ2-1|TRBV30|NA
AWGLAGPVQF
>TRBJ2-3|TRBV25-1|NA
ASSESRRLADTQY
>TRBJ1-6|TRBV14|NA
ASSQGLSNSPLH
>TRBJ2-1|TRBV3-1/TRBV3-2|NA
ASSQDGFSIGVRNNEQF
>TRBJ1-5|TRBV18|NA
ASSEDRNQPQH
>TRBJ1-1|TRBV19|NA
ATTSADTEAF
>TRBJ2-1|TRBV11-3|NA
ASSLDQASGRNEQF
>TRBJ2-2|TRBV24-1|NA
ATSAGTSMTGELF
>TRBJ2-3|TRBV28|NA
ASSSGTSTDTQY
>TRBJ2-5|TRBV4-2|NA
ASSQDRDGGAGETQY
>TRBJ2-4|TRBV6-5|NA
ASSYAGTGAKNIQY
>TRBJ2-1|TRBV7-3|NA
ASSSRGDGGASYNEQF
>TRBJ2-5|TRBV27|NA
ASSLWASGSVTQY
>TRBJ1-4|TRBV2|NA
ASRGGAGEKLF
>TRBJ1-5|TRBV10-3|once
AISVGTADQPQH
>TRBJ1-2|TRBV19|NA
ASSIGQLTYT
>TRBJ1-6|TRBV7-2|NA
ASSLVVVARSPLH